Listed below are T cell receptor beta chains from one sample, sequenced in a study of prognosis after radiotherapy for stage I lung cancer. TCRdb recomputed calls from the multiplex PCR reads with MiXCR, one row per CDR3 protein. Of tens of thousands of distinct CDR3 sequences in the sample, 46% were seen once. This specimen was PBMCs, taken before or after stereotactic body radiation therapy (not recorded which). The receptors originated from a donor of 50 years or more with non-small cell lung cancer. Both conserved end residues are part of each CDR3. D genes are given only for firm matches.

V	D	J	CDR3
TRBV12-5	.	TRBJ1-1	CASEANTEAFF
TRBV18	TRBD1	TRBJ2-7	CASSPGTGSEQYF
TRBV10-3	.	TRBJ2-2	CAIRGASNTGELFF
TRBV6-2/TRBV6-3	TRBD1	TRBJ1-2	CASSYGTANYGYTF
TRBV7-2	.	TRBJ1-5	CASSWTVGLYHPQHF
TRBV20-1	.	TRBJ2-3	CSARLGGTDTQYF
TRBV6-2/TRBV6-3	.	TRBJ2-7	CASSFSPSASKGTYSYEQYF
TRBV14	.	TRBJ2-7	CASSQADRPYEQYF
TRBV24-1	.	TRBJ2-3	CATSDLNSDDHHVDTQYF
TRBV28	.	TRBJ1-1	CASSLPDSAVKAFF
TRBV5-4	.	TRBJ2-1	CASSPPGGGALLGEQFF
TRBV20-1	.	TRBJ2-1	CSASSRLVYNEQFF
TRBV30	.	TRBJ2-5	CAWSVASQETQYF
TRBV24-1	.	TRBJ1-1	CATKREVDTEAFF
TRBV2	TRBD1	TRBJ1-6	CASKIRDRYNSPLHF
TRBV6-2/TRBV6-3	.	TRBJ2-7	CASTLLGTKYEQYF
TRBV28	TRBD2	TRBJ2-3	CASSFFLAATDTQYF
TRBV2	TRBD2	TRBJ2-1	CASRRTSGVAVDEQFF
TRBV7-9	.	TRBJ2-3	CASSLEGDGDTQYF
TRBV12-3/TRBV12-4	.	TRBJ1-1	CARSFRREGNTEAFF
TRBV12-3/TRBV12-4	.	TRBJ1-5	CASSADSREAQHF
TRBV28	TRBD1	TRBJ2-7	CASSLAGTGGYEQYF
TRBV6-1	.	TRBJ2-3	CASTLDGDTQYF
TRBV6-1	.	TRBJ2-4	CASSEAVGNYVHIQYF
TRBV6-1	.	TRBJ2-7	CASNLRRTGLYEQYF
TRBV7-6	TRBD2	TRBJ2-1	CASSPRGGRVVNEQFF
TRBV20-1	.	TRBJ2-7	CSASRPSSYEKYF